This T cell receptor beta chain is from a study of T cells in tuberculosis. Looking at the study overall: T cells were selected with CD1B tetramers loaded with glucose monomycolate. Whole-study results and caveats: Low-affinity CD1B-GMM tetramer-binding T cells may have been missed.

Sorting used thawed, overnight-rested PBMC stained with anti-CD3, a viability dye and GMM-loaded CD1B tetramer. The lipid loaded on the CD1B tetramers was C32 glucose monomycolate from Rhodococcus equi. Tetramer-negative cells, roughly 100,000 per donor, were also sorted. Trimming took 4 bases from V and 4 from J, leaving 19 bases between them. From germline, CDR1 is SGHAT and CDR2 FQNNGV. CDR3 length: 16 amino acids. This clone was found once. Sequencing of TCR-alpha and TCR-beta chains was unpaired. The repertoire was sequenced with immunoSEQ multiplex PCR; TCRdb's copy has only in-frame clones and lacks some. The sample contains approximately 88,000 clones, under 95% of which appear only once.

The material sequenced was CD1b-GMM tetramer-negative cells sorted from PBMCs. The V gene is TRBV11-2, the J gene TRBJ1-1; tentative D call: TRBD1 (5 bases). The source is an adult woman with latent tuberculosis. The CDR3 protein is CASSSRQNLGGTEAFF. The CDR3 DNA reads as TGTGCCAGCAGCTCGAGACAGAACTTGGGAGGCACTGAAGCTTTCTTT.